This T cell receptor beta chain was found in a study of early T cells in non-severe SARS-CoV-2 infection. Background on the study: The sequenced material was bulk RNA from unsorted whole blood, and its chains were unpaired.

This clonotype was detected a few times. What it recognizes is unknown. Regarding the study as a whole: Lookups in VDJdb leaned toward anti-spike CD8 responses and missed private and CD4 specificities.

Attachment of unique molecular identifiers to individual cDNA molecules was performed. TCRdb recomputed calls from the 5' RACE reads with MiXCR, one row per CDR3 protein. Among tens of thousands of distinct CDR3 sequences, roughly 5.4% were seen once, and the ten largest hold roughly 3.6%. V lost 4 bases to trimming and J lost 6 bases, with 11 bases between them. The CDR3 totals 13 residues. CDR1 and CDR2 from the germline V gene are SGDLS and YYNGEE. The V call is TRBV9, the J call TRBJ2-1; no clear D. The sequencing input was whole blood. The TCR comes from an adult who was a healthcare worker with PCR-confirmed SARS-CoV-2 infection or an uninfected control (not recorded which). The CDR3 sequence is CASSRSEPNEQFF. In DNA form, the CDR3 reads TGTGCCAGCAGCCGATCCGAACCCAATGAGCAGTTCTTC.